This T cell receptor (beta chain) was recorded in a study of CD8+ T cells in alopecia areata. Study overall: Treated individuals took tofacitinib by mouth, 5 to 10 mg twice daily. Dosing with tofacitinib proceeded for 6 to 18 months, followed by 6 months off drug.

Treatment indicated: oral pan-JAK inhibitor, 5-10 mg twice daily. There are 14 residues in the CDR3. In germline, CDR1 is MNHEY, CDR2 SVGAGI. The V end lost 0 bases, the J end lost 5 bases, and 11 bases lay between the germline ends. RNA was extracted and reverse transcribed into cDNA as the sequencing template. Some clones are missing from TCRdb's copy, which holds only in-frame ones; the method was immunoSEQ multiplex PCR. The sample lists about 200,000 clones, roughly two fifths occurring once. This specimen consisted of CD4+ T cells sorted from blood, obtained at roughly week 30, from a patient treated with tofacitinib. The V gene is TRBV6-5, the J gene TRBJ2-7; D unresolved. This TCR was recovered from a human donor with alopecia areata. The DNA for the CDR3 is TGTGCCAGCAGTTACTCGTACAGATTTGACGAGCAGTACTTC. Encoded protein: CASSYSYRFDEQYF.